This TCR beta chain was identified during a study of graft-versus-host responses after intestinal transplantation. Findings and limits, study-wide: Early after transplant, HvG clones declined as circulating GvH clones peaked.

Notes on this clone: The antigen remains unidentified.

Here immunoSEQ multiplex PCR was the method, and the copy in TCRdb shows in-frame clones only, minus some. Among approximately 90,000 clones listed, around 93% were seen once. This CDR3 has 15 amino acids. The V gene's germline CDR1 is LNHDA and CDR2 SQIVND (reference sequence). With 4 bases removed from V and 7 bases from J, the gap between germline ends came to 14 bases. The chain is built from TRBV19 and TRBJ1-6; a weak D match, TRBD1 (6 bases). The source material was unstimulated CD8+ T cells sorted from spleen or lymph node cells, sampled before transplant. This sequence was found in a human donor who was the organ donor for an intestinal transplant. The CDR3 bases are TGTGCCAGTAGTACTACAGGGCTCGGGAATTCACCCCTCCACTTT. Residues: CASSTTGLGNSPLHF.